The TCR beta chain described here comes from a study of OX40 agonist ivuxolimab in advanced cancers. Overall study: At doses from 0.01 to 10 mg/kg, patients were given intravenous ivuxolimab every 2 weeks. Patients with prior anti-PD-1, anti-PD-L1 or anti-CTLA-4 therapy were eligible; about 40% had some. Findings of the study overall: Some nonresponders additionally presented with little normalized T-cell clonal expansion. People who partly responded at 0.1-3.0 mg/kg had some of the least clonal expansion seen.

Sequencing used immunoSEQ multiplex PCR; TCRdb keeps in-frame clones, though not all of them. This sample yields around 60,000 clones, of which about four fifths are seen a single time; 1.5% to 2.5% belongs to the top ten. This clone appeared a single time. Its antigen remains unknown. The V end lost 3 bases, the J end lost 6 bases, and 10 bases lay between the germline ends. Germline V gene lookup returns CDR1 SQVTM and CDR2 ANQGSEA. This CDR3 spans 12 amino acids. This material consisted of CD4+ or CD8+ T cells sorted from blood, taken in a trial of the OX40 agonist ivuxolimab. V usage is TRBV29-1 and J usage is TRBJ2-3; TRBD1 might be the D (5 bases). The clonotype originates from an adult with an advanced solid tumor such as melanoma, head and neck, liver or kidney cancer. The CDR3 loop reads CSVDQGGDTQYF. For the CDR3, the DNA is TGCAGCGTTGACCAGGGTGGGGATACGCAGTATTTT.